This T cell receptor (beta chain) appears in the sequencing data of a study of blood T cells in healthy people across ages. From germline, CDR1 is SGHTA and CDR2 FQGNSA. The CDR3 loop spans 16 amino acids. V shed 7 bases and J 1 base; nucleotides not matched to a gene: 9. Combining a sample-barcoded 5' primer with a J-beta primer mix, a second PCR ran for about 7 to 11 cycles. TCRdb passed the 5' RACE reads through MiXCR, listing each CDR3 protein once. The table shows 710,000 or so distinct CDR3 sequences, with 32% occurring only once. This clonotype originated in an elderly woman in good health. The chain has TRBV7-2 and TRBJ2-3, with TRBD2 identical over 9 bases. Sequencing input: blood. CDR3 protein: CASTYRGLAGTDTQYF. CDR3 DNA: TGTGCCAGCACGTACCGGGGACTAGCTGGCACAGATACGCAGTATTTT.